Reported below is one TCR beta chain. Its target is not known. These data come from a study of shared clonotypes between healthy human individuals. Study-wide results and caveats: Sorted-subset samples were not fully sequenced, rarefaction indicated. Among donors, sharing of clonotypes was expected to be affected by sequencing depth. The study drew on few donors, limiting represented genetic and exposure-history diversity. As a rule, naive subsets had a larger estimated richness than memory subsets.

The repertoire was sequenced with immunoSEQ multiplex PCR; TCRdb's copy has only in-frame clones and lacks some. The sample comprises about 1 million clones, about 75% of which are singletons, and 1.4% rests with the top ten. The TCR was taken from a man aged 18 to 29 in good health. Sequencing was carried out using memory CD4+ T cells sorted from blood. Subset in this sample: CD45RA-negative fraction.

The CDR3 reads CASSLDGALYEQYF. DNA for the CDR3: TGCGCCAGCAGCTTGGACGGAGCGCTCTACGAGCAGTACTTC. The V and J genes are TRBV5-1 and TRBJ2-7; no clear D. Trimming cost V 0 bases and J 3 bases, with 10 bases left between them. The CDR3 length is 14 residues. The germline CDR1 and CDR2 sequences are SGHRS and YFSETQ. The whole variable domain, remainder taken from reference TRBV5-1 and TRBJ2-7, is KAGVTQTPRYLIKTRGQQVTLSCSPISGHRSVSWYQQTPGQGLQFLFEYFSETQRNKGNFPGRFSGRQFSNSRSEMNVSTLELGDSALYLCASSLDGALYEQYFGPGTRLTVT.